These 26 T cell receptor beta chains came from one sample sequenced in a study of T cell responses to AZD1222 COVID-19 vaccine. Sequencing used immunoSEQ multiplex PCR; TCRdb keeps in-frame clones, though not all of them. Among 90,000 to 95,000 clones listed, 88% were seen once. This specimen consisted of peripheral blood, obtained 28 days after the second AZD1222 dose. The receptor set was obtained from an adult who received the AZD1222 COVID-19 vaccine.

This rearrangement joins TRBV7-9 to TRBJ1-6; the match to TRBD1 covers 9 bases. With V trimmed by 3 bases and J by 7 bases, 4 bases remained unmatched. Germline CDR1 is SEHNR and CDR2 is FQNEAQ (reference sequence). CDR3 length equals 15 residues. In DNA, the CDR3 is TGTGCCAGCAGCTTCTCCGGGACAGGGAATTCACCCCTCCACTTT. Translated, it gives CASSFSGTGNSPLHF.

The chain couples TRBV5-1 to TRBJ2-5; 7 bases align to TRBD1. This CDR3 has 15 residues. Germline trimming cut 5 bases from V and 0 bases from J; bases unmatched to any gene: 7. Per germline, CDR1 SGHRS and CDR2 YFSETQ. The CDR3 spells CASREATGYQETQYF. CDR3 nucleotide sequence: TGCGCCAGCAGAGAAGCGACAGGGTACCAAGAGACCCAGTACTTC.

The chain joins TRBV6-1 to TRBJ1-1, with D uncertain. The CDR3 extends over 18 amino acids. Trimming left V 1 base short and J 0 bases short, with 18 bases between. Looked up from germline, CDR1 is MNHNS and CDR2 is SASEGT. CDR3 amino acids: CASSEGVRGLGMNTEAFF. In DNA, the CDR3 is TGTGCCAGCAGTGAAGGTGTGCGGGGATTGGGCATGAACACTGAAGCTTTCTTT.

In nucleotides, the CDR3 is TGTGCCAGCAGCCAAGTCCCAGAGACCCAGTACTTC. Amino acids: CASSQVPETQYF. This sequence joins TRBV14 and TRBJ2-5; D gene uncertain. Trimming stripped 1 base from V and 4 bases from J, with 4 bases between. CDR3 length: 12 amino acids. CDR1 and CDR2 from the germline V gene are SGHDN and FVKESK.

The chain couples TRBV2 to TRBJ1-3, with D uncertain. Germline V gene lookup returns CDR1 SNHLY and CDR2 FYNNEI. This CDR3 region has 14 residues. V lost 7 bases to trimming and J lost 1 base, with 11 bases between them. The CDR3 is CASNLKISGNTIYF. DNA for the CDR3: TGTGCCAGCAACCTTAAGATTTCTGGAAACACCATATATTTT.

The chain carries TRBV2 and TRBJ2-4, with D unresolved. Trimming removed 0 bases from V and 1 base from J, with 10 bases in between. CDR3 size: 16 residues. Germline loops: CDR1 SNHLY, CDR2 FYNNEI. CDR3 nucleotides: TGTGCCAGCAGTGAAGCCGCAGGAACTGCCAAAAACATTCAGTACTTC. This gives the protein CASSEAAGTAKNIQYF.

The rearrangement uses TRBV11-2 and TRBJ2-7; possibly TRBD1 for D (6 bases). The CDR3 consists of 13 residues. CDR1 is SGHAT, CDR2 FQNNGV, per germline. Trimming removed 5 bases from V and 3 bases from J, with 11 bases in between. The CDR3 reads CASSRGGSYEQYF. The CDR3 DNA sequence: TGTGCCAGCAGCCGTGGGGGCAGCTACGAGCAGTACTTC.

This sequence joins TRBV7-8 and TRBJ2-3; D uncertain. V lost 1 base, J lost 8 bases, and 4 bases lay in between. The CDR3 extends over 11 amino acids. Germline assignment: CDR1 SGHVS and CDR2 FQNEAQ. CDR3 in DNA: TGTGCCAGCAGCTTAGTTGGTACGCAGTATTTT. It encodes CASSLVGTQYF.

This clone appeared a few times. The genes are TRBV3-1 (or the pseudogene TRBV3-2) and TRBJ2-7; 13 nucleotides agree with TRBD2. This CDR3 has 16 residues. Trimming removed 1 base from V and 4 bases from J; junction bases left unmatched: 4. Looked up from germline, CDR1 is LGHDT and CDR2 is YNNKEL (reference sequence). This CDR3 is CASSQGGLAGVYEQYF. In DNA form, the CDR3 reads TGTGCCAGCAGCCAAGGAGGACTAGCGGGAGTGTACGAGCAGTACTTC.

V usage is TRBV7-9 and J usage is TRBJ2-1, with D possibly matching TRBD2 (6 bases). Germline lookup yields CDR1 SEHNR and CDR2 FQNEAQ (reference sequence). The V end was cut by 0 bases, the J end by 3 bases, with 15 bases between. This CDR3 region has 17 residues. The CDR3 is CASSLAAGYVVYNEQFF. CDR3 DNA sequence: TGTGCCAGCAGCTTAGCGGCGGGATACGTAGTCTACAATGAGCAGTTCTTC.

The V call is TRBV27, the J call TRBJ2-2; TRBD2 matches 8 bases. V shed 10 bases and J 0 bases; nucleotides not matched to a gene: 10. The CDR3 contains 16 residues. The germline CDR1 and CDR2 sequences are MNHEY and SMNVEV (reference sequence). The CDR3 region is CATSTGGAPNTGELFF. The DNA of the CDR3 is TGTGCCACCTCGACGGGGGGGGCGCCGAACACCGGGGAGCTGTTTTTT.

The chain uses TRBV30 and TRBJ2-7, with 10 bases lining up with TRBD2. Germline CDR1 reads GTSNPN; CDR2 reads SVGIG (reference sequence). The J segment lost 5 bases and the V segment lost 8 bases, leaving 6 bases of the junction unmatched. The CDR3 runs to 12 residues. CDR3 bases: TGTGCCCTAGCGGGAGATACCCACGAGCAGTACTTC. Translating it yields CALAGDTHEQYF.

The chain carries TRBV19 and TRBJ2-7; D possibly uses TRBD1 or TRBD2 (5 bases each). The CDR3 has 13 amino acids. V gave up 6 bases and J gave up 4 bases, with 13 bases separating them. Germline assignment: CDR1 LNHDA and CDR2 SQIVND (reference sequence). CDR3 nucleotide sequence: TGTGCCAGTAGCGAGGGGAAAAGTTACGAGCAGTACTTC. Its protein product is CASSEGKSYEQYF.

This chain links TRBV9 with TRBJ1-2; 10 nucleotides match TRBD1. Trimming at V came to 4 bases and at J to 6 bases, leaving 3 bases not matched to a gene. The germline V gene has CDR1 SGDLS and CDR2 YYNGEE. The CDR3 covers 13 residues. CDR3 protein: CASSKGQGDGYTF. For the CDR3, the DNA is TGTGCCAGCAGCAAAGGACAGGGGGATGGCTACACCTTC.

The V gene is TRBV19, the J gene TRBJ1-4; 10 bases are a match to TRBD1. The CDR3 runs 15 residues. V lost 1 base to trimming and J lost 7 bases; unmatched junction nucleotides: 3. CDR1 LNHDA and CDR2 SQIVND come from the germline V gene (reference sequence). CDR3 DNA sequence: TGTGCCAGTAGTATAGTGCGACAGGGGGCTGAAAAACTGTTTTTT. Its protein is CASSIVRQGAEKLFF.

The chain recombines TRBV6-1 with TRBJ2-7, with D perhaps matching TRBD2 (6 bases). V was shortened by 1 base and J by 12 bases, with 13 bases between the two germline ends. Per germline, CDR1 MNHNS and CDR2 SASEGT. The CDR3 totals 12 residues. CDR3: CASSEVEGLLYF. The CDR3 bases are TGTGCCAGCAGTGAAGTGGAGGGTCTCCTGTACTTC.

The chain links TRBV4-2 to TRBJ2-7; 7 bases agree with TRBD2. The V segment lost 0 bases and the J segment 2 bases; nucleotides outside the gene matches: 7. The germline gives CDR1 LGHNA, CDR2 YNFKEQ. The CDR3 is made up of 16 amino acids. Here the CDR3 reads CASSQDQTSEAYEQYF. The CDR3 DNA reads as TGTGCCAGCAGCCAAGATCAAACTAGCGAAGCCTACGAGCAGTACTTC.

The genes are TRBV3-1 (or the pseudogene TRBV3-2) and TRBJ2-5, with TRBD2 identical over 14 bases. The trim removed 1 base at V and 3 bases at J, leaving 4 bases unmatched. Germline CDR1 and CDR2: LGHDT and YNNKEL (reference sequence). This CDR3 comprises 17 residues. CDR3 amino acids: CASSQGLAGGPKETQYF. DNA of the CDR3: TGTGCCAGCAGCCAAGGACTAGCGGGGGGGCCCAAAGAGACCCAGTACTTC.

The chain is built from TRBV6-5 and TRBJ1-1; TRBD1 is a possible D gene (6 bases). The CDR3 covers 14 residues. V shed 5 bases and J shed 2 bases, with 12 bases lying between them. Per the germline V gene, CDR1 is MNHEY and CDR2 is SVGAGI. The CDR3 DNA is TGTGCCAGCAGTAGCGGACAGCCCAACACTGAAGCTTTCTTT. Translating it yields CASSSGQPNTEAFF.

The gene calls are TRBV5-1 and TRBJ1-2; D is perhaps TRBD1 (5 bases). This CDR3 has 13 amino acids. Germline assignment: CDR1 SGHRS and CDR2 YFSETQ. The V end was cut by 4 bases, the J end by 5 bases, with 12 bases between. The CDR3 DNA reads as TGCGCCAGCAGCCGGGACGGACTTTATGGCTACACCTTC. It translates to CASSRDGLYGYTF.

The rearrangement uses TRBV10-3 and TRBJ2-5; 8 bases map to TRBD2. The CDR3 contains 17 residues. CDR1 and CDR2 (germline): ENHRY, SYGVKD. V shed 2 bases and J 2 bases; nucleotides not matched to a gene: 10. In DNA, the CDR3 is TGTGCCATCAGTGAGGGTGTCCTAGCGGGCCTTCAAGAGACCCAGTACTTC. Translation gives CAISEGVLAGLQETQYF.

The chain recombines TRBV6-2 or TRBV6-3 with TRBJ1-5; the D is unclear. This CDR3 is 13 amino acids long. Germline V gives CDR1 MNHEY, CDR2 SVGEGT. V was pared by 4 bases and J by 5 bases, with 9 bases between. This chain's CDR3 is CASSWAWDQPQHF. CDR3 bases: TGTGCCAGCAGTTGGGCCTGGGATCAGCCCCAGCATTTT.

This CDR3 is CASSLAGQEGYGYTF. The CDR3 nucleotides read TGTGCCAGCAGCTTAGCCGGCCAGGAGGGTTATGGCTACACCTTC. V and J are TRBV7-2 and TRBJ1-2; D uncertain. The germline V gene has CDR1 SGHTA and CDR2 FQGNSA. CDR3 size: 15 residues. V lost 0 bases and J 5 bases, leaving 13 bases between the germline ends.

CDR3 DNA sequence: TGTGCCACGGTTTCGAACAGGGGAGGCACTGAAGCTTTCTTT. It yields the protein CATVSNRGGTEAFF. The V gene is TRBV6-6, the J gene TRBJ1-1; the match to TRBD1 covers 7 bases. From germline, CDR1 is MNHNY and CDR2 SVGAGI (reference sequence). V shed 10 bases and J 4 bases; nucleotides not matched to a gene: 12. The CDR3 is made up of 14 amino acids.

The rearrangement joins TRBV30 to TRBJ1-1, with a tentative D call TRBD1 (5 bases). Trimming removed 4 bases at V and 8 bases at J, with 17 bases between. The CDR3 length is 13 residues. Germline V gene sequence: CDR1 GTSNPN, CDR2 SVGIG (reference sequence). The CDR3 reads CAWTGEVGTEAFF. For the CDR3, the DNA is TGTGCCTGGACGGGGGAGGTGGGAACCGAAGCTTTCTTT.

This sequence joins TRBV12-5 and TRBJ2-5; D is perhaps TRBD1 or TRBD2 (5 bases each). V was shortened by 5 bases and J by 5 bases, with 18 bases between the two germline ends. The length of the CDR3 is 15 residues. The germline CDR1 and CDR2 sequences are LGHNT and FRNRAP. The CDR3 DNA reads TGTGCTAGTGGTCAAAACCTCAGGGACCTGGAGACCCAGTACTTC. Amino acid sequence: CASGQNLRDLETQYF.